A selection of T cell receptor beta chains follows, all from one sample in a study of T-cell memory formation after mild COVID-19. TCRdb used MiXCR to reprocess the 5' RACE reads, holding one entry per CDR3 protein. The data hold hundreds of thousands of distinct CDR3 sequences, with about a sixth observed a single time. Sequencing was carried out using PBMCs or a T cell subset sorted from them (not recorded which). The receptors shown here come from a man younger than 35 who had mild COVID-19 (a few samples of this study predate the infection). Cell type and time point are not known. CDR3s include the opening cysteine and the closing phenylalanine or tryptophan.

v_call	j_call	cdr3_aa
TRBV7-2	TRBJ2-2	CASSSTGGTGELFF
TRBV24-1	TRBJ2-7	CATSDLLGEQYF
TRBV24-1	TRBJ2-1	CATRGHGHNEQFF
TRBV12-3/TRBV12-4	TRBJ2-1	CASRGGEQFF
TRBV29-1	TRBJ1-2	CSDRDTGGPYRYTF
TRBV2	TRBJ2-7	CASNGYPHSYEQYF
TRBV27	TRBJ1-6	CASSSGQGVSPLHF
TRBV5-1	TRBJ2-3	CASSLEEGEVHTDTQYF
TRBV7-6	TRBJ2-5	CASSFLLNSQETQYF
TRBV25-1	TRBJ1-3	CASSAGTGLGNTIYF
TRBV4-3	TRBJ2-5	CASSHQNQETQYF
TRBV29-1	TRBJ2-4	CRTVGRTKNIQYF
TRBV7-8	TRBJ2-1	CASSLLTRGPSREQFF
TRBV28	TRBJ1-6	CASSLWSRGLKNSPLHF
TRBV12-3/TRBV12-4	TRBJ2-7	CASRAGTGDTRSSYEQYF
TRBV4-2	TRBJ1-4	CASSQDWQNNEKLFF
TRBV20-1	TRBJ1-1	CSARRGGIGTEAFF
TRBV4-3	TRBJ1-4	CASSQDWRPRGRTTNEKLFF
TRBV4-3	TRBJ2-3	CASSRGGGGRGFTDTQYF
TRBV4-2	TRBJ2-3	CASGMGFARGLAGTGEDTQYF
TRBV2	TRBJ2-5	CASTRTGYQETQYF
TRBV15	TRBJ1-5	CATSTGAGGNQPQHF
TRBV4-1	TRBJ1-2	CASSSLGWDGYTF
TRBV4-2	TRBJ2-3	CASSLRGGGTDTQYF
TRBV4-3	TRBJ1-2	CASSQDPGSGGYTF
TRBV7-2	TRBJ2-1	CASSQQGNLNNEQFF